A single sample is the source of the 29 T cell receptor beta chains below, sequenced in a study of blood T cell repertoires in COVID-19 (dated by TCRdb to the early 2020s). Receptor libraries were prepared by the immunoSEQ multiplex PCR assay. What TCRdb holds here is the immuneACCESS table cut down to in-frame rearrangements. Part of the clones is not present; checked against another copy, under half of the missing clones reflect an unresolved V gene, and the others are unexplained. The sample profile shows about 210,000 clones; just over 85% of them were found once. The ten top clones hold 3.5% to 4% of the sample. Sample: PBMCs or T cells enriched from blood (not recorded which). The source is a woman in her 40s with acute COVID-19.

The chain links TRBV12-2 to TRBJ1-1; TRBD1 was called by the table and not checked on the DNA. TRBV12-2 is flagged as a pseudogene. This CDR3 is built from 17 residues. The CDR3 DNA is TGTGCAAGTCGCTCTCTTAACTGGGGACAGACGAACACTGAAGCTTTCTTT. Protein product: CASRSLNWGQTNTEAFF.

The CDR3 reads CASSQEAAGLTISPLHF. The CDR3 DNA follows: TGCGCCAGCAGCCAAGAAGCCGCGGGACTAACTATTTCACCCCTCCACTTT. This chain connects TRBV4-3 to TRBJ1-6; weak D call: TRBD1 (5 bases). From germline, CDR1 is LGHNA and CDR2 YSLEER. The ends were cut back, 0 bases at V and 9 bases at J, with 18 bases in the middle. The CDR3 is made up of 17 amino acids.

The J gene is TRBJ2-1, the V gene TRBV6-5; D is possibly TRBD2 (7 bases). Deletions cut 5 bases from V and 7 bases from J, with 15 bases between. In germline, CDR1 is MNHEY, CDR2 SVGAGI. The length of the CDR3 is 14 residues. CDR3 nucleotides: TGTGCCAGCAGTCCCAAAGGGGGAGGGAATGAGCAGTTCTTC. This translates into CASSPKGGGNEQFF.

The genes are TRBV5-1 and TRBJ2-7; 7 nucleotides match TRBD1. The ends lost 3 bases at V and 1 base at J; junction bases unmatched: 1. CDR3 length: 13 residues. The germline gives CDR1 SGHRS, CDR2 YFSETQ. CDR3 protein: CASSWGQSYEQYF. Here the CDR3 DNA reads TGCGCCAGCAGCTGGGGACAGTCCTACGAGCAGTACTTC.

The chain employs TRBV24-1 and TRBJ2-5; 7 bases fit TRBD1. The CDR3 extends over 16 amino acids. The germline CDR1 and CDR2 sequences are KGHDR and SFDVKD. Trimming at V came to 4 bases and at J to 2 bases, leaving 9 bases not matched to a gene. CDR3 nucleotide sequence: TGTGCCACCAGTGACCGAGACAGGGTTGGTCAAGAGACCCAGTACTTC. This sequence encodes CATSDRDRVGQETQYF.

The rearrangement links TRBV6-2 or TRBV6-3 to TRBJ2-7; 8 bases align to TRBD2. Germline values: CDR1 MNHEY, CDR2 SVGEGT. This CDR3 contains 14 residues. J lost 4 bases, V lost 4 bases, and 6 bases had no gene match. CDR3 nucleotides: TGTGCCAGCAGTTTTCGGGAGGGACTGTACGAGCAGTACTTC. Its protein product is CASSFREGLYEQYF.

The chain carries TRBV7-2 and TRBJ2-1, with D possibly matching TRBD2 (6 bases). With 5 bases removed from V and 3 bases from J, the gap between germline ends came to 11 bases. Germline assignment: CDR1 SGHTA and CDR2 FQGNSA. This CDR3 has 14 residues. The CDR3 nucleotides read TGTGCCAGCAGCCCCCGGGGGAACTACAATGAGCAGTTCTTC. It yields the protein CASSPRGNYNEQFF.

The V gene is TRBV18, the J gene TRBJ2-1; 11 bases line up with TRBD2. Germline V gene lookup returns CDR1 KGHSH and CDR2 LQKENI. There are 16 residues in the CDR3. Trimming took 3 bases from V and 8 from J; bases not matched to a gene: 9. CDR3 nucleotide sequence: TGTGCCAGCTCACCTCCCACTAGCGGGGGCGCATATGAGCAGTTCTTC. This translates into CASSPPTSGGAYEQFF.

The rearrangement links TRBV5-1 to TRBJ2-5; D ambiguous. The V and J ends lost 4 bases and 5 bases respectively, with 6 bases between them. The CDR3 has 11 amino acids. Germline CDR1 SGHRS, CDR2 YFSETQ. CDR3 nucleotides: TGCGCCAGCAGCCTCACTGAGACCCAGTACTTC. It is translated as CASSLTETQYF.

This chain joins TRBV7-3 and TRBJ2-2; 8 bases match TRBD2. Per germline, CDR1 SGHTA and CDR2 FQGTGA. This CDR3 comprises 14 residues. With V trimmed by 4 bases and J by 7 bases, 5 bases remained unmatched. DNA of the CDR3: TGTGCCAGCAGCTCTAGCGGGTTCGTCGGGGAGCTGTTTTTT. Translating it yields CASSSSGFVGELFF.

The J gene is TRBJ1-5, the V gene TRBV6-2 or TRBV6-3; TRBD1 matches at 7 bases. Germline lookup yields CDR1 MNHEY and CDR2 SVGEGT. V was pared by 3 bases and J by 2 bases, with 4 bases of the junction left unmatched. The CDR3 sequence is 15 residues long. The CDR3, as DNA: TGTGCCAGCAGTTATTGGGGGACAGGCAATCAGCCCCAGCATTTT. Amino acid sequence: CASSYWGTGNQPQHF.

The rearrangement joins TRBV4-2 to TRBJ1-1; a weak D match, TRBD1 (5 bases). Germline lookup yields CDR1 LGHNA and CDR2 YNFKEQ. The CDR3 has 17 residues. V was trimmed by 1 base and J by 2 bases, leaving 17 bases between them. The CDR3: CASSQVSVPGLNTEAFF. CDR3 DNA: TGTGCCAGCAGCCAAGTAAGCGTACCGGGACTTAACACTGAAGCTTTCTTT.

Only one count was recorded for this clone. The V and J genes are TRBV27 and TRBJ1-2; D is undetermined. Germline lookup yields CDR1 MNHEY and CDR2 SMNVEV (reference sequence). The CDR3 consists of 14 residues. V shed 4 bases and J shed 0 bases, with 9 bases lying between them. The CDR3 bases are TGTGCCAGCAGTTCTCGGGTTACTAACTATGGCTACACCTTC. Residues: CASSSRVTNYGYTF.

CDR3 amino acids: CATSRDTLLQHF. The CDR3 DNA follows: TGTGCCACCAGCAGAGATACGCTACTCCAGCATTTT. The rearrangement uses TRBV15 and TRBJ1-5; D unresolved. The V gene lost 0 bases and the J gene lost 12 bases, with 9 bases spanning the gap. The CDR3 has 12 residues. CDR1 and CDR2 (germline): LNHNV, YYDKDF (reference sequence). The full variable domain, with the rest looked up from reference TRBV15 and TRBJ1-5, is DAMVIQNPRYQVTQFGKPVTLSCSQTLNHNVMYWYQQKSSQAPKLLFHYYDKDFNNEADTPDNFQSRRPNTSFCFLDIRSPGLGDTAMYLCATSRDTLLQHFGDGTRLSIL.

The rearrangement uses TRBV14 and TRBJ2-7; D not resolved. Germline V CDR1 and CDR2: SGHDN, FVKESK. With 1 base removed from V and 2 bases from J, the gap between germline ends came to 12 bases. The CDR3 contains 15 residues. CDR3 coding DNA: TGTGCCAGCAGCCAAGGTCAAGGAGTGACCTACGAGCAGTACTTC. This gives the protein CASSQGQGVTYEQYF.

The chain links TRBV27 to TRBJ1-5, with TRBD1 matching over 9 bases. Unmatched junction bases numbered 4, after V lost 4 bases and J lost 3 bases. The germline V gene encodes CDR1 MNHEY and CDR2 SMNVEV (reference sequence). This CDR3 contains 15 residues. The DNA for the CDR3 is TGTGCCAGCAGTTGGGGACAGGGCGTCAATCAGCCCCAGCATTTT. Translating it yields CASSWGQGVNQPQHF.

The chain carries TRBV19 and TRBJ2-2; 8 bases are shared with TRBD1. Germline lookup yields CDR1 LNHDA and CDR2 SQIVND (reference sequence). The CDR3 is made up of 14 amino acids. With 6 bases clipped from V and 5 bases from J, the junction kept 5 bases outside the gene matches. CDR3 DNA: TGTGCCAGTAGGGACAGGGACCAGACCGGGGAGCTGTTTTTT. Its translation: CASRDRDQTGELFF.

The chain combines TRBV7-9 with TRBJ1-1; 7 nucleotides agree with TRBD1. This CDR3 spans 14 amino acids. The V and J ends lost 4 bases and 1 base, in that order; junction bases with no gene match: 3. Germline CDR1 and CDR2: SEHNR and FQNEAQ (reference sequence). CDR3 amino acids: CASSSQGGNTEAFF. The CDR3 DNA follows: TGTGCCAGCAGCTCCCAGGGGGGGAACACTGAAGCTTTCTTT.

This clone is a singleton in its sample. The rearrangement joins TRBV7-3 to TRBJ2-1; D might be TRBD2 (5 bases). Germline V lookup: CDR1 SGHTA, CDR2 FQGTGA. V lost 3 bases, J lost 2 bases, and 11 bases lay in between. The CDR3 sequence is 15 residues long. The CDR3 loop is CASSLQGSTYNEQFF. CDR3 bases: TGTGCCAGCAGCTTGCAAGGGAGCACCTACAATGAGCAGTTCTTC.

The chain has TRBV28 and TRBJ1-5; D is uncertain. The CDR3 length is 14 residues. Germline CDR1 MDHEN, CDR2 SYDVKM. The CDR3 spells CAAKGGISNQPQHF. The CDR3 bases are TGTGCTGCAAAGGGAGGGATTAGCAATCAGCCCCAGCATTTT.

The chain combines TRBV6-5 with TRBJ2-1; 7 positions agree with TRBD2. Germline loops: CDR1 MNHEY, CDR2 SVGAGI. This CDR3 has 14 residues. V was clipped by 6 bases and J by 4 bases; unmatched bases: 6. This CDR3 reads CASSDAGRYNEQFF. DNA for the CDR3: TGTGCCAGCAGCGACGCCGGGAGGTACAATGAGCAGTTCTTC.

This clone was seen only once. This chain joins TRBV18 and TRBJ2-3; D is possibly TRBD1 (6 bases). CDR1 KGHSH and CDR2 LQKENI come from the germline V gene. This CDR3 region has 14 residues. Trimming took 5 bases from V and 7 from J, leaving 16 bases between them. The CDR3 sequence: CASSSTGIPYTQYF. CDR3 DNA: TGTGCCAGCTCATCGACAGGCATCCCTTATACGCAGTATTTT.

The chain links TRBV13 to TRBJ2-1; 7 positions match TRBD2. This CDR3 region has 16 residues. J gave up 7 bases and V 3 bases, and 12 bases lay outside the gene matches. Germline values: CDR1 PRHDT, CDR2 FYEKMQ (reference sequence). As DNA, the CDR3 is TGTGCCAGCAGCTTCAAGCCGGGAGGAAGTGGAAATGAGCAGTTCTTC. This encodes CASSFKPGGSGNEQFF.

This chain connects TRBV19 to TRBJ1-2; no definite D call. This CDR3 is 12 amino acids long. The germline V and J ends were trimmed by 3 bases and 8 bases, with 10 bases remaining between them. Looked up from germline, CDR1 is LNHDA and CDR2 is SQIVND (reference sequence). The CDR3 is CASSIPGGGYTF. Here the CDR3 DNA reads TGTGCCAGTAGTATCCCCGGAGGAGGCTACACCTTC. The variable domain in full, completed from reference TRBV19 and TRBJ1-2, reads DGGITQSPKYLFRKEGQNVTLSCEQNLNHDAMYWYRQDPGQGLRLIYYSQIVNDFQKGDIAEGYSVSREKKESFPLTVTSAQKNPTAFYLCASSIPGGGYTFGSGTRLTVV.

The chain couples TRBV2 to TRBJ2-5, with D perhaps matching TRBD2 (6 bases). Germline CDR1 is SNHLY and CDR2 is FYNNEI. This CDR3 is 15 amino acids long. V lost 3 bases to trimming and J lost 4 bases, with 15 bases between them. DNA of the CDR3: TGTGCCAGCAGTGAGCTTGCAAGGAGGGCAGAGACCCAGTACTTC. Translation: CASSELARRAETQYF.

The CDR3 loop is CASSLGQGFNTGELFF. In DNA, the CDR3 is TGCGCCAGCAGCTTGGGGCAGGGCTTTAACACCGGGGAGCTGTTTTTT. V gene TRBV5-1 combines with J gene TRBJ2-2, with a weak D call TRBD1 (5 bases). This CDR3 region has 16 residues. Trimming left V 0 bases short and J 2 bases short, with 11 bases between. CDR1 is SGHRS, CDR2 YFSETQ, per germline.

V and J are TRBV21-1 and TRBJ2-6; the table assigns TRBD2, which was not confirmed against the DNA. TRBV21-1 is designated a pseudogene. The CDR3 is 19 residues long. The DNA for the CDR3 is TGTGCCAGCAGCAAAGCGGGCGTGCGGGCAGCATCTGGGGCCAACGTCCTGACTTTC. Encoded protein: CASSKAGVRAASGANVLTF.

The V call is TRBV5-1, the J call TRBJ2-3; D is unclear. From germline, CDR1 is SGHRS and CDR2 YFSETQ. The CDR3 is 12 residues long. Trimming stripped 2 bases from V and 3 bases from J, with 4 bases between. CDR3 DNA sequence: TGCGCCAGCAGCTTTAAAACAGATACGCAGTATTTT. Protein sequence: CASSFKTDTQYF. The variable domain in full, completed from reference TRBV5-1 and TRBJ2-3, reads KAGVTQTPRYLIKTRGQQVTLSCSPISGHRSVSWYQQTPGQGLQFLFEYFSETQRNKGNFPGRFSGRQFSNSRSEMNVSTLELGDSALYLCASSFKTDTQYFGPGTRLTVL.

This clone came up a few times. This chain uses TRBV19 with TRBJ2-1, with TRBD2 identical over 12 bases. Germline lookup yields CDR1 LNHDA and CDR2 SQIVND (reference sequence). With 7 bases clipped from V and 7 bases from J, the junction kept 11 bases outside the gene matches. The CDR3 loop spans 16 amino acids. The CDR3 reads CASTLRTSGAWNEQFF. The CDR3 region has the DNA TGTGCCAGTACTCTCCGGACTAGCGGGGCATGGAATGAGCAGTTCTTC.